Only a few counts were recorded for the clone carrying this TCR beta chain. Its antigen is not identified. Authors' data handling: Construction of a distant-metastasis classifier for papillary thyroid cancer relied on CDR3 differences across clinicopathological groups. MiXCR was used by TCRdb to re-call the PCR reads. The V and J calls come from TCRdb's annotation, not from the publication. Seen here are 5,400 or so clones, 30% to 45% observed once, and the top ten hold around 40%. Germline V gene lookup returns CDR1 SGHVS and CDR2 FNYEAQ. J was trimmed by 4 bases and V by 5 bases; bases with no gene match: 5. The CDR3 has 14 residues. These data come from a study of metastatic and nonmetastatic thyroid tumors. For the study at large: From malignant and benign thyroid patients, repertoires in blood and in tumor or nodule tissue were compared. General study results and limits: Reported TCR beta diversity, measured in blood and tumor, was significantly higher for malignant thyroid tumors than for benign nodules.

All patients were treatment-naive before thyroid surgery. This receptor was obtained from a female donor with papillary thyroid cancer or a benign thyroid nodule (not recorded which). Some clones in this sample may be carry-over from other donors' samples. This chain connects TRBV7-6 to TRBJ1-3, with TRBD1 identical over 7 bases. Sequencing used adjacent normal tissue. The CDR3 loop reads CASSPPGQGNTIYF. The CDR3 DNA follows: TGTGCCAGCAGCCCTCCGGGACAGGGAAACACCATATATTTT.